Reported below is one T cell receptor beta chain. The antigen remains unidentified. Per the germline V gene, CDR1 is SGHVS and CDR2 is FQNEAQ. This CDR3 has 14 residues. Between the trimmed V and J ends, which lost 6 bases and 4 bases, there was a span of 15 bases. These data originate in a study of identical twins. Study outcomes and limitations: Zero-insertion analyses might be partly confounded by invariant T cells like MAIT and iNKT. The study found weaker excess twin sharing in beta out-of-frame sequences. Modeled out-of-frame TCR alpha sharing in monozygotic twins fell below observed levels.

A universal primer site arose from template switching, and cDNA bore unique molecular identifiers. TCRdb recomputed calls from the 5' RACE reads with MiXCR, one row per CDR3 protein. The sample has 400,000 to 500,000 distinct CDR3 sequences, less than 20% seen once. Sequencing was performed on naive T cells sorted from blood. The clonotype was recovered from a man between 45 and 60 years old in good health. The V call is TRBV7-8, the J call TRBJ2-5, with TRBD2 as a possible D gene (6 bases). The CDR3 sequence: CASRPPGAGETQYF. The DNA for the CDR3 is TGTGCCAGCAGACCCCCGGGAGCAGGAGAGACCCAGTACTTC.